At least ten counts were recorded for the clone carrying this T cell receptor (beta chain). Its antigen is unidentified. TCR beta VDJ and CDR3 were profiled, and genomic DNA was the template. MiXCR was run by TCRdb on the reads, yielding one entry per CDR3 protein. The sample records hundreds of thousands of distinct CDR3 sequences, 56% being singletons. The sample originates from a study of CD8+CD57+ T cells in acquired aplastic anemia. Study as a whole: DNA from sorted CD4+ and CD8+ cells averaged roughly 3.2 ug.

It was patients with CD8+CD57+ cell expansion by flow cytometry who were chosen for sequencing. The patients, all of them, had severe acquired aplastic anemia. Patients had not yet gotten any therapy when their blood was taken for sampling. Looked up from germline, CDR1 is SEHNR and CDR2 is FQNEAQ (reference sequence). The CDR3 length is 14 residues. V shed 1 base and J shed 5 bases, with 11 bases lying between them. Study findings and constraints: In CD8+ cells, Simpson's diversity showed no significant difference between patients and controls.

This chain links TRBV7-9 with TRBJ2-5; D is perhaps TRBD2 (5 bases). Sequenced material: sorted CD4+, CD8+, or CD8+CD57+ T cells (not recorded which) from PBMCs. This receptor was identified in a human donor with aplastic anemia. The CDR3: CASSLVSGGETQYF. The CDR3 region has the DNA TGTGCCAGCAGCTTAGTTTCGGGCGGGGAGACCCAGTACTTC.